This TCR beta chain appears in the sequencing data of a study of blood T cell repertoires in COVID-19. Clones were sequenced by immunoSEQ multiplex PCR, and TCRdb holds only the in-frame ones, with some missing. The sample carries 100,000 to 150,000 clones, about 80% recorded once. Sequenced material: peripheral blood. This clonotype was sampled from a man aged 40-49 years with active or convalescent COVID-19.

The chain's CDR3 is CASTPVGGNQPQHF. The DNA for the CDR3 is TGTGCCAGTACCCCGGTAGGGGGAAATCAGCCCCAGCATTTT. The chain combines TRBV19 with TRBJ1-5, with a weak D call TRBD1 (6 bases). The CDR3 is 14 residues long. V was cut by 7 bases and J by 4 bases, with 14 bases left in between. CDR1 and CDR2 from the germline V gene are LNHDA and SQIVND (reference sequence).